This is a list of T cell receptor beta chains from one sample in a study. TCRdb re-called the RT-PCR reads with MiXCR, one entry per CDR3 protein. The sample consists of more than 550,000 distinct CDR3 sequences, about 14% of them appearing once. Sequenced material: memory CD4+ T cells from blood. The receptors were sampled from a female donor in good health, serving as a healthy control. The CDR3 runs from the conserved cysteine through the conserved F or W. The D gene is left open where the match is weak. Size is stated for part of the rows, as once, few or many counts, or as a class when the clone is expanded.

size | J | V | D | DNA | CDR3
few | TRBJ2-3 | TRBV2 | TRBD2 | TGTGCCAGCAGTGAGATTCGCGGGAGGACTAGCACAGATACGCAGTATTTT | CASSEIRGRTSTDTQYF
few | TRBJ1-3 | TRBV9 | . | TGTGCCAGCAGCGGAACCTCCGGGACACTTGGAAACACCATATATTTT | CASSGTSGTLGNTIYF
. | TRBJ2-7 | TRBV24-1 | . | TGTGCCAAGACAGGATATCGAAAACATTACGAGCAGTACTTC | CAKTGYRKHYEQYF
. | TRBJ1-3 | TRBV3-1 | . | TGTGCCAGCAGCCAAGATGGGGGGATCAGGGGAAACACCATATATTTT | CASSQDGGIRGNTIYF
. | TRBJ1-3 | TRBV10-1 | . | TGCGCCAGCAGTGAGTCTCCGGGCGTAAACACCATATATTTT | CASSESPGVNTIYF
. | TRBJ1-1 | TRBV11-2 | . | TGTGCCAGCAGCTTAGGCAGAGTGGGAGACCAAGGGATAGCTTTCTTT | CASSLGRVGDQGIAFF
. | TRBJ2-2 | TRBV5-1 | TRBD1 | TGCGCCAGCAGCTTGAAGGAGGAGACAGGGGTCACCGGGGAGCTGTTTTTT | CASSLKEETGVTGELFF
few | TRBJ2-5 | TRBV12-3/TRBV12-4 | TRBD1 | TGTGCCAGCAGTGACAGGGTGGCGGGAGAGACCCAGTACTTC | CASSDRVAGETQYF
. | TRBJ2-7 | TRBV6-6 | TRBD1 | TGTGCCAGCAGTTACCCAGGACAGGGAAACTACGAGCAGTACTTC | CASSYPGQGNYEQYF
few | TRBJ2-4 | TRBV20-1 | . | TGCAGTGCTAGAGGGAATGGGGCAGAATTAAAAAACATTCAGTACTTC | CSARGNGAELKNIQYF
many | TRBJ2-7 | TRBV9 | . | TGTGCCAGCAGCCCAGTACGGGCAGGCGAGCAGTACTTC | CASSPVRAGEQYF
many | TRBJ2-5 | TRBV20-1 | . | TGCAGTGCTAGAGATACCCGACAGCCCCAAGAGACCCAGTACTTC | CSARDTRQPQETQYF
few | TRBJ1-1 | TRBV6-2/TRBV6-3 | . | TGTGCCAGCAGTTTTCAGAGGGACACTGAAGCTTTCTTT | CASSFQRDTEAFF
. | TRBJ2-7 | TRBV7-2 | . | TGTGCCAGCAGCTTAGCTAGCCCCGAGCAGTACTTC | CASSLASPEQYF
many | TRBJ2-4 | TRBV20-1 | TRBD1 | TGCAGTGCTCAAGACAGGGGAAAAAACATTCAGTACTTC | CSAQDRGKNIQYF
. | TRBJ2-5 | TRBV18 | . | TGTGCCAGCTCACCACCGGTGGCAGAAGAGACCCAGTACTTC | CASSPPVAEETQYF
many | TRBJ2-2 | TRBV29-1 | . | TGCAGCGTCAAGGGGCGGGGTTCGGACACCGGGGAGCTGTTTTTT | CSVKGRGSDTGELFF
once | TRBJ2-5 | TRBV5-1 | . | TGCGCCGGCAGCTCGGGGGCAGGGACCCAGTACTTC | CAGSSGAGTQYF
many | TRBJ2-5 | TRBV20-1 | . | TGCAGTGCTAGCACAATCTACAGGGCTAAAGAGACCCAGTACTTC | CSASTIYRAKETQYF
many | TRBJ2-1 | TRBV2 | . | TGTGCCAGCAGTGAAGGTCAGGGAGGTGAGCAGTTCTTC | CASSEGQGGEQFF
. | TRBJ2-1 | TRBV24-1 | TRBD2 | TGTGCCACGCGGACTAGCGGGGGGAATGAGCAGTTCTTC | CATRTSGGNEQFF
few | TRBJ1-1 | TRBV14 | . | TGTGCCAGCAGCCTATACGAAGGCACTGAAGCTTTCTTT | CASSLYEGTEAFF
. | TRBJ1-5 | TRBV6-1 | . | TGTGCCAGCAGTGAAGCATTCCGCTGGGGCTCGGGCAATCAGCCCCAGCATTTT | CASSEAFRWGSGNQPQHF
. | TRBJ1-1 | TRBV27 | . | TGTGCCAGCAGTGGGCGCCACAGGGTTAACACTGAAGCTTTCTTT | CASSGRHRVNTEAFF
many | TRBJ1-4 | TRBV5-1 | . | TGCGCCAGCAGCTTGACCCCCACAGGGTCGGCTAATGAAAAACTGTTTTTT | CASSLTPTGSANEKLFF
. | TRBJ1-1 | TRBV4-1 | . | TGCGCCAGCAGCGAATATGCGACAGTGAACACTGAAGCTTTCTTT | CASSEYATVNTEAFF
. | TRBJ1-2 | TRBV28 | . | TGTGCCTCCAAGGCGGGAGACTATGGCTACACCTTC | CASKAGDYGYTF
many | TRBJ1-5 | TRBV15 | . | TGTGCCACCTCGCAAGTGGGGGGGCGGCCCCAGCATTTT | CATSQVGGRPQHF
. | TRBJ1-1 | TRBV5-6 | TRBD1 | TGTGCCAGCAGCTTGGGGGGACAGGGGAGTACTGAAGCTTTCTTT | CASSLGGQGSTEAFF
. | TRBJ2-5 | TRBV19 | TRBD2 | TGTGCCAGCGGCCGGGGGGGCCAACAAGAGACCCAGTACTTC | CASGRGGQQETQYF
many | TRBJ2-7 | TRBV20-1 | TRBD2 | TGCAGTGCTAGAAATAGCGGGAGGGCCTACGAGCAGTACTTC | CSARNSGRAYEQYF
. | TRBJ1-2 | TRBV28 | . | TGTGCCAGCACCGCGATGCGGACGTCCGGGGGTGGCTACACCTTC | CASTAMRTSGGGYTF
many | TRBJ2-5 | TRBV7-2 | . | TGTGCCAGCAGCTTAGGCCCCGGGGGGCTACAAGAGACCCAGTACTTC | CASSLGPGGLQETQYF
. | TRBJ1-5 | TRBV28 | . | TGTGCCAGCATGGCTCGTCAGCCCCAGCATTTT | CASMARQPQHF
. | TRBJ2-7 | TRBV6-1 | . | TGTGCCAGCAGTGAATATCAGGGAGTGCGTCTCGAGCAGTACTTC | CASSEYQGVRLEQYF
many | TRBJ2-5 | TRBV10-3 | . | TGTGCCATCACCAGACAGCTACAAGAGACCCAGTACTTC | CAITRQLQETQYF
. | TRBJ2-7 | TRBV6-1 | . | TGTGCCAGCCTCCCCCCCGGGGGACGGACCTACGAGCAGTACTTC | CASLPPGGRTYEQYF
few | TRBJ2-5 | TRBV9 | TRBD2 | TGTGCCAGCAGCGCCCAACTAGCGGGGAGCGGGGAGACCCAGTACTTC | CASSAQLAGSGETQYF
. | TRBJ1-5 | TRBV6-1 | TRBD1 | TGTGCCAGCAGACCCGGGACAGGGGCCCTGAGGCAGCCCCAGCATTTT | CASRPGTGALRQPQHF
many | TRBJ2-5 | TRBV29-1 | TRBD1 | TGCAGCGTGCCGGGACAGGGAACTTTGATGGGAAAAGAGACCCAGTACTTC | CSVPGQGTLMGKETQYF
few | TRBJ2-1 | TRBV27 | TRBD2 | TGTGCCAGCAGCGATCGTGAAAGCGGGAGACCCAACAATGAGCAGTTCTTC | CASSDRESGRPNNEQFF
. | TRBJ2-1 | TRBV6-2/TRBV6-3 | . | TGTGCCAGCAGCGGACGGTGGGACTCCTACAATGAGCAGTTCTTC | CASSGRWDSYNEQFF
. | TRBJ2-1 | TRBV7-8 | TRBD2 | TGTGCCAGCAGCTTAAGAGTAGGACTAGCGGGTAATGAGCAGTTCTTC | CASSLRVGLAGNEQFF
many | TRBJ1-2 | TRBV6-5 | . | TGTGCCAGCACCGGTATTTTATCCGGGCGTTCAGGTGGCTACACCTTC | CASTGILSGRSGGYTF
few | TRBJ2-1 | TRBV12-3/TRBV12-4 | TRBD1 | TGTGCCAGCAGTCTAAGGGGGCGGAGCCGAGGGAATGAGCAGTTCTTC | CASSLRGRSRGNEQFF
few | TRBJ2-7 | TRBV20-1 | TRBD2 | TGCAGTGCCGACAGGGCTAGCGGGATATACGAGCAGTACTTC | CSADRASGIYEQYF
few | TRBJ2-5 | TRBV20-1 | . | TGCAGTGCTAGAGGGTATATGGAGACCCAGTACTTC | CSARGYMETQYF
few | TRBJ2-1 | TRBV10-3 | . | TGTGCCATCAGTGGCTCCCACAATGAGCAGTTCTTC | CAISGSHNEQFF
many | TRBJ2-1 | TRBV5-1 | . | TGCGCCAGCAGCTTACTCGGTGGAAATGAGCAGTTCTTC | CASSLLGGNEQFF
. | TRBJ1-2 | TRBV7-2 | . | TGTGCCAGCAGACCACCGGGGGGGGGGCCGGGCTATGGCTACACCTTC | CASRPPGGGPGYGYTF
few | TRBJ2-7 | TRBV6-5 | TRBD2 | TGTGCCAGCAGTTACCAGCGGGGGCGCGACGAGCAGTACTTC | CASSYQRGRDEQYF
few | TRBJ1-1 | TRBV12-3/TRBV12-4 | . | TGTGCCAGCTCCCCCGAAGGGGGGGCCTTTGAAGCTTTCTTT | CASSPEGGAFEAFF
few | TRBJ2-3 | TRBV7-9 | . | TGTGCCAGCACCCCCTCCCGGCGGACCACAGATACGCAGTATTTT | CASTPSRRTTDTQYF
few | TRBJ1-2 | TRBV27 | . | TGTGCCAGCAGTTTGAGTAACAAAGCCTCTGGCTACACCTTC | CASSLSNKASGYTF
few | TRBJ2-7 | TRBV20-1 | TRBD2 | TGCAGTGCTAGAGAGCTGGGTAGTGGGACTAGCATCGACGAGCAGTACTTC | CSARELGSGTSIDEQYF
many | TRBJ2-2 | TRBV4-2 | . | TGTGCCAGCAGCCAAGGCAGGGGGGCCGGCACCGGGGAGCTGTTTTTT | CASSQGRGAGTGELFF
few | TRBJ2-1 | TRBV6-1 | TRBD2 | TGTGCCAGCCGCACTAGCGGAGGGCGCAATGAGCAGTTCTTC | CASRTSGGRNEQFF
. | TRBJ2-4 | TRBV5-1 | . | TGCGCCAGCAGCTTGGGGAGCGCAGCCAAAAACATTCAGTACTTC | CASSLGSAAKNIQYF